This entry features one T cell receptor (beta chain) sequence. No antigen is known for it. The data stem from a study of high-grade serous ovarian cancer treatment subgroups. Study background: Samples averaged approximately 15,000 reads and around 7,000 unique TCR beta rearrangements. The study, taken as a whole, reports: Without spatial data, bulk sequencing limits insight into HGSC tumor diversity. TCR clonal relatedness correlated positively with neoantigen level.

Clones were sequenced by immunoSEQ multiplex PCR, and TCRdb holds only the in-frame ones, with some missing. This table has thousands of clones, about four fifths appearing once. The CDR3 runs to 15 residues. V lost 1 base and J lost 10; bases outside the gene matches: 8. The germline CDR1 and CDR2 sequences are SGHTA and FQGNSA. Tumor samples were obtained before definitive surgery or chemotherapy. The sequenced sample was tumor tissue. V and J are TRBV7-2 and TRBJ2-2, with 8 nucleotides matching TRBD2. The sequence came from a human donor with high-grade serous ovarian cancer. CDR3 DNA: TGTGCCAGCAGCTTAGTAGTTAGCGGGGCCGTGGAGCTGTTTTTT. Amino acids: CASSLVVSGAVELFF.